This T cell receptor (beta chain) comes out of a study of cytomegalovirus exposure and HLA in healthy donors. Study-wide results and limits: Productive status was seen about 90% or about 30% of the time for most TCR beta V segments in an earlier analysis. Later analysis showed most CMV-associated TCR beta chains appearing HLA-restricted.

In the case of this clone: Its target is not known.

The study ran its PCR with 60 Vbeta and 13 Jbeta primers. TCRdb keeps only in-frame clones here, not all; method: immunoSEQ multiplex PCR. The data hold roughly 160,000 clones, with 70% to 85% observed a single time. The sequence was obtained from a man in his forties or fifties in good health and CMV-seronegative. The sample taken for sequencing was PBMCs.

The CDR3 bases are TGTGCCAGCAGCTCTCCCCCCCCAGGGCGGATCACTGAAGCTTTCTTT. Its protein is CASSSPPPGRITEAFF. The chain combines TRBV2 with TRBJ1-1, with D tentatively TRBD1 (5 bases). The CDR3 covers 16 residues. The germline V and J ends were trimmed by 6 bases and 4 bases, with 21 bases remaining between them. Germline values: CDR1 SNHLY, CDR2 FYNNEI.